What follows are 2 T cell receptor beta chains derived from one specimen sequenced in a study of blood T cell repertoires in COVID-19. This table comes from immunoSEQ multiplex PCR, and its TCRdb copy is limited to in-frame clones, with some not included. The sample yields 360,000 or so clones, around nine tenths seen once. The sample consisted of PBMCs or T cells enriched from blood (not recorded which). These receptors were taken from a woman aged 30 to 39 who had been exposed to COVID-19.

This chain links TRBV2 with TRBJ2-5; 7 bases agree with TRBD2. After removal of 7 bases from V and 5 bases from J, the junction contained 7 bases not matched to a gene. Germline CDR1 SNHLY, CDR2 FYNNEI. This CDR3 has 13 amino acids. CDR3 region: CASKREGWETQYF. The CDR3 DNA is TGTGCCAGCAAGAGGGAGGGCTGGGAGACCCAGTACTTC.

The sample holds a few counts of this clone. The rearrangement links TRBV7-9 to TRBJ2-1; D perhaps matches TRBD2 (5 bases). Trimming stripped 1 base from V and 9 bases from J, with 13 bases between. The CDR3 runs 14 residues. CDR1 and CDR2 from the germline V gene are SEHNR and FQNEAQ (reference sequence). The CDR3 sequence: CASSLELDTSEQFF. CDR3 nucleotides: TGTGCCAGCAGCTTAGAACTAGATACGAGTGAGCAGTTCTTC.